Following are 24 T cell receptor beta chains from one sample sequenced in a study of blood T cell repertoires in COVID-19. Sequencing used immunoSEQ multiplex PCR; TCRdb keeps in-frame clones, though not all of them. Seen here are some 82,000 clones, around four fifths observed once, and the top ten hold 39%. Sequencing was performed on peripheral blood. The receptors come from an elderly man with active or convalescent COVID-19.

Comments on this clone: The same CDR3 also results from other DNA sequences found in this sample. The J gene is TRBJ1-5, the V gene TRBV6-5; possibly TRBD1 for D (6 bases). The CDR3 covers 15 residues. Germline values: CDR1 MNHEY, CDR2 SVGAGI. Trimming shortened V by 5 bases and J by 0 bases, and 11 bases separated the two germline ends. The CDR3: CASSTTGLSNQPQHF. The CDR3 nucleotides read TGTGCCAGCAGTACTACAGGGCTTAGCAATCAGCCCCAGCATTTT.

The rearrangement links TRBV18 to TRBJ2-1; D is undetermined. Trimming stripped 3 bases from V and 2 bases from J, with 5 bases between. This CDR3 region has 13 residues. Looked up from germline, CDR1 is KGHSH and CDR2 is LQKENI. The CDR3 loop is CASSPRTYNEQFF. CDR3 sequence (DNA): TGTGCCAGCTCACCGCGGACCTACAATGAGCAGTTCTTC.

A single count supports this clone. V gene TRBV9 combines with J gene TRBJ2-3, with TRBD2 matching 7 bases. The V segment lost 4 bases and the J segment 4 bases; nucleotides outside the gene matches: 3. CDR1 and CDR2 from the germline V gene are SGDLS and YYNGEE. There are 13 residues in the CDR3. CDR3 in amino acids: CASSPRGADTQYF. As DNA, the CDR3 is TGTGCCAGCAGCCCTCGGGGGGCAGATACGCAGTATTTT.

This chain uses TRBV24-1 with TRBJ2-7; 10 nucleotides match TRBD2. The germline V gene has CDR1 KGHDR and CDR2 SFDVKD. With V trimmed by 9 bases and J by 5 bases, 3 bases remained unmatched. The CDR3 has 12 residues. This CDR3 is CATASGSDEQYF. The DNA of the CDR3 is TGTGCCACCGCTAGCGGGAGCGACGAGCAGTACTTC.

The rearrangement uses TRBV7-2 and TRBJ1-5; 7 nucleotides align to TRBD1. The CDR3 extends over 16 amino acids. Trimming removed 0 bases from V and 6 bases from J; junction bases left unmatched: 8. The V gene's germline CDR1 is SGHTA and CDR2 FQGNSA. The CDR3 region has the DNA TGTGCCAGCAGCTTAGCGAGGGGGCGGGGTGGTCAGCCCCAGCATTTT. This gives the protein CASSLARGRGGQPQHF.

J is TRBJ1-1 and V is TRBV5-4; no clear D. The CDR3 has 14 residues. V was shortened by 4 bases and J by 0 bases, with 10 bases between the two germline ends. CDR1 and CDR2 (germline): SGHNT, YYREEE (reference sequence). As DNA, the CDR3 is TGTGCCAGCAGCACTACAGCGGTGAACACTGAAGCTTTCTTT. This translates into CASSTTAVNTEAFF. The entire variable domain, with the rest obtained from reference TRBV5-4 and TRBJ1-1, is as follows: ETGVTQSPTHLIKTRGQQVTLRCSSQSGHNTVSWYQQALGQGPQFIFQYYREEENGRGNFPPRFSGLQFPNYSSELNVNALELDDSALYLCASSTTAVNTEAFFGQGTRLTVV.

This sequence joins TRBV18 and TRBJ2-7; 8 bases line up with TRBD2. Germline V gene data show CDR1 as KGHSH and CDR2 as LQKENI. Trimming removed 4 bases from V and 4 bases from J; junction bases left unmatched: 6. The length of the CDR3 is 14 residues. The CDR3 sequence is CASSQASGPYEQYF. The CDR3 nucleotides read TGTGCCAGCTCACAAGCTAGCGGGCCTTACGAGCAGTACTTC.

The chain is built from TRBV20-1 and TRBJ2-1; D ambiguous. Germline CDR1 and CDR2: DFQATT and SNEGSKA (reference sequence). V was clipped by 3 bases and J by 8 bases, with 8 bases between them. There are 11 residues in the CDR3. CDR3 amino acids: CSARPGYEQFF. Written as DNA, the CDR3 is TGCAGTGCTAGGCCAGGCTATGAGCAGTTCTTC.

The rearrangement uses TRBV11-2 and TRBJ2-1; 10 positions agree with TRBD2. The CDR3 sequence is 16 residues long. Per germline, CDR1 SGHAT and CDR2 FQNNGV. The V segment lost 3 bases and the J segment 6 bases; nucleotides outside the gene matches: 8. This chain's CDR3 is CASSFLAGGGPNEQFF. The CDR3 bases are TGTGCCAGCAGCTTCTTAGCGGGAGGTGGGCCCAATGAGCAGTTCTTC.

The genes are TRBV7-8 and TRBJ2-1; a possible D gene is TRBD2 (5 bases). Germline V gives CDR1 SGHVS, CDR2 FQNEAQ. Trimming took off 0 bases at V and 6 bases at J, with 9 bases between the two ends. The CDR3 covers 14 residues. The CDR3 here is CASSLARAGNEQFF. The CDR3 bases are TGTGCCAGCAGCTTAGCGAGGGCAGGCAATGAGCAGTTCTTC. Variable domain in full (rest from reference TRBV7-8 and TRBJ2-1): GAGVSQSPRYKVAKRGQDVALRCDPISGHVSLFWYQQALGQGPEFLTYFQNEAQLDKSGLPSDRFFAERPEGSVSTLKIQRTQQEDSAVYLCASSLARAGNEQFFGPGTRLTVL.

The chain uses TRBV5-4 and TRBJ2-1; 9 bases are shared with TRBD2. Germline CDR1 and CDR2: SGHNT and YYREEE (reference sequence). Unmatched junction bases numbered 15, after V lost 7 bases and J lost 7 bases. The CDR3 is 16 amino acids. CDR3 DNA sequence: TGTGCCAGCCTTGGGGCTAGCGGGATCAAGGGGAATGAGCAGTTCTTC. Encoded protein: CASLGASGIKGNEQFF.

J is TRBJ1-1 and V is TRBV3-1 (or the pseudogene TRBV3-2), with 7 bases that match TRBD1. The length of the CDR3 is 17 residues. The trim removed 4 bases at V and 6 bases at J, leaving 17 bases unmatched. Germline V CDR1 and CDR2: LGHDT, YNNKEL (reference sequence). The DNA for the CDR3 is TGTGCCAGCAGCCCCCTACCGGGGTACAGGGGCGAGTCTGAAGCTTTCTTT. Its translation: CASSPLPGYRGESEAFF.

The J gene is TRBJ2-3, the V gene TRBV5-4, with 10 bases matching TRBD2. The trim removed 0 bases at V and 4 bases at J, leaving 5 bases unmatched. The CDR3 contains 16 residues. The germline CDR1 and CDR2 sequences are SGHNT and YYREEE (reference sequence). CDR3 sequence reads: CASSLARLAGADTQYF. The DNA for the CDR3 is TGTGCCAGCAGCTTGGCGCGGCTAGCGGGAGCAGATACGCAGTATTTT. Drawing the rest from reference TRBV5-4 and TRBJ2-3, the complete variable domain is ETGVTQSPTHLIKTRGQQVTLRCSSQSGHNTVSWYQQALGQGPQFIFQYYREEENGRGNFPPRFSGLQFPNYSSELNVNALELDDSALYLCASSLARLAGADTQYFGPGTRLTVL.

This chain connects TRBV5-1 to TRBJ1-4; D is unclear. Germline V gene sequence: CDR1 SGHRS, CDR2 YFSETQ. The CDR3 is 15 residues long. The V end lost 2 bases, the J end lost 5 bases, and 13 bases lay between the germline ends. CDR3 protein: CASSFWQRENEKLFF. CDR3 DNA: TGCGCCAGCAGCTTTTGGCAGAGGGAGAATGAAAAACTGTTTTTT.

The chain carries TRBV2 and TRBJ2-5; 7 nucleotides match TRBD1. The CDR3 is made up of 11 amino acids. CDR1 SNHLY and CDR2 FYNNEI come from the germline V gene. V shed 3 bases and J 14 bases; nucleotides not matched to a gene: 6. The CDR3 DNA reads as TGTGCCAGCAGTGAGGACGGACAGGCCTACTTC. Translated, it gives CASSEDGQAYF.

The chain links TRBV2 to TRBJ2-3; 10 bases agree with TRBD1. Trimming removed 5 bases from V and 2 bases from J; junction bases left unmatched: 4. The germline V gene encodes CDR1 SNHLY and CDR2 FYNNEI. The CDR3 extends over 15 amino acids. The CDR3 loop is CASSRGQGITDTQYF. Here the CDR3 DNA reads TGTGCCAGCAGTAGGGGACAGGGGATCACAGATACGCAGTATTTT.

The V gene is TRBV5-1, the J gene TRBJ2-1; 12 nucleotides agree with TRBD2. Germline lookup yields CDR1 SGHRS and CDR2 YFSETQ. The CDR3 sequence is 15 residues long. J was trimmed by 8 bases and V by 0 bases; bases with no gene match: 3. The CDR3 region is CASSLDLAGGYEQFF. The CDR3 region has the DNA TGCGCCAGCAGCTTGGATCTAGCGGGGGGGTATGAGCAGTTCTTC.

J is TRBJ2-1 and V is TRBV10-3; 9 bases map to TRBD2. The V and J ends lost 6 bases and 6 bases, in that order; junction bases with no gene match: 6. The CDR3 has 14 amino acids. Germline loops: CDR1 ENHRY, CDR2 SYGVKD. CDR3 DNA sequence: TGTGCCATCAGCGCGGGAGGGCCCGGCAATGAGCAGTTCTTC. Protein sequence: CAISAGGPGNEQFF.

The CDR3 DNA reads as TGTGCCAGCAGCTTGGAACGCGCTTGGGAGCAGTTCTTC. The encoded protein is CASSLERAWEQFF. V usage is TRBV5-6 and J usage is TRBJ2-1; D ambiguous. The germline V gene encodes CDR1 SGHDT and CDR2 YYEEEE. This CDR3 is built from 13 residues. The germline V and J ends were trimmed by 0 bases and 10 bases, with 11 bases remaining between them.

V gene TRBV18 combines with J gene TRBJ2-7; 9 bases align to TRBD1. Germline CDR1 and CDR2: KGHSH and LQKENI. This CDR3 is 15 amino acids long. V dropped 2 bases and J dropped 5; count of bases not matched to a gene: 7. The CDR3 sequence: CASSPTGGQADEQYF. The DNA for the CDR3 is TGTGCCAGCTCACCAACAGGGGGCCAGGCTGACGAGCAGTACTTC.

The J gene is TRBJ1-1, the V gene TRBV28, with TRBD1 matching over 7 bases. Losses at the gene ends were 2 bases for V and 4 bases for J; bases not matched to a gene: 7. The germline CDR1 and CDR2 sequences are MDHEN and SYDVKM. CDR3 length equals 15 residues. The CDR3 region is CASSLLRGARTEAFF. The CDR3 DNA reads as TGTGCCAGCAGTTTACTCAGGGGGGCGCGCACTGAAGCTTTCTTT.

The chain links TRBV3-1 (or the pseudogene TRBV3-2) to TRBJ2-7; TRBD2 matches at 8 bases. CDR1 LGHDT and CDR2 YNNKEL come from the germline V gene (reference sequence). This CDR3 contains 20 residues. With 1 base clipped from V and 8 bases from J, the junction kept 25 bases outside the gene matches. The CDR3 DNA reads TGTGCCAGCAGCCAAGCGCGCGGTGGTGCGGGGGGAAGGGTATATAACCAGCAGTACTTC. Amino acid sequence: CASSQARGGAGGRVYNQQYF.

The chain has TRBV25-1 and TRBJ2-3; 12 bases are a match to TRBD2. After removal of 3 bases from V and 0 bases from J, the junction contained 4 bases not matched to a gene. CDR1 is MGHDK and CDR2 is SYGVNS in the germline V gene. The CDR3 totals 17 residues. The chain's CDR3 is CASSDWTSGASTDTQYF. CDR3 sequence (DNA): TGTGCCAGCAGTGACTGGACTAGCGGGGCTAGCACAGATACGCAGTATTTT.

V gene TRBV7-9 combines with J gene TRBJ1-6, with D tentatively TRBD1 (5 bases). The V end was cut by 3 bases, the J end by 7 bases, with 10 bases between. This CDR3 is built from 14 residues. In germline, CDR1 is SEHNR, CDR2 FQNEAQ (reference sequence). CDR3 loop: CASSFRDSNSPLHF. The DNA of the CDR3 is TGTGCCAGCAGCTTCCGGGACTCGAATTCACCCCTCCACTTT.